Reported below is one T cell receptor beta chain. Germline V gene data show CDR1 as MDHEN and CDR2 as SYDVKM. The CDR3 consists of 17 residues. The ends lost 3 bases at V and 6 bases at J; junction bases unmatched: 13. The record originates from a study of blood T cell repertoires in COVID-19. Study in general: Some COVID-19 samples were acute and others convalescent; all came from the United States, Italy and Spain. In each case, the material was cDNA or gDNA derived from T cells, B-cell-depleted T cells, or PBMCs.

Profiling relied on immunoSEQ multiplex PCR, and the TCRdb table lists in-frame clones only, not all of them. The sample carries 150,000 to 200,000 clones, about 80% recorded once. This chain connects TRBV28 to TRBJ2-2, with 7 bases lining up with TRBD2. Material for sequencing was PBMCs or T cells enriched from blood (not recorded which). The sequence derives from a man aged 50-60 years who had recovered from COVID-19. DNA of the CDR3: TGTGCCAGCAGTTTTTGGGAGGGCCAGGAATTGGCCGGGGAGCTGTTTTTT. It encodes CASSFWEGQELAGELFF.